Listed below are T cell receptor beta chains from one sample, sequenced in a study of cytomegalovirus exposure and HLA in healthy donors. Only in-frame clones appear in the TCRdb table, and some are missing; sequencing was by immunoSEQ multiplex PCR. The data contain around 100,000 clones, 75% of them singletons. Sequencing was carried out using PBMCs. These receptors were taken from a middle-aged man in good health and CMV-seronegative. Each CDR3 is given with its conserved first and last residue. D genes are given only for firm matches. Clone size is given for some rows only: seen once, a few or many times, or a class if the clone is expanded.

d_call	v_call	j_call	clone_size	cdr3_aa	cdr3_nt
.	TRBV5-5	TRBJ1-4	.	CASSPRGGANEKLFF	TGTGCCAGCAGCCCAAGGGGGGGCGCTAATGAAAAACTGTTTTTT
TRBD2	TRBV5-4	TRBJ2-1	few	CASSPSEGRAHNEQFF	TGTGCCAGCAGCCCCTCCGAGGGGAGGGCCCATAATGAGCAGTTCTTC
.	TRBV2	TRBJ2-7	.	CASSPYYEQYF	TGTGCCAGCAGTCCCTACTACGAGCAGTACTTC
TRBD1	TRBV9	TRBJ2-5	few	CASSEGQGAGETQYF	TGTGCCAGCAGCGAAGGACAGGGGGCAGGGGAGACCCAGTACTTC
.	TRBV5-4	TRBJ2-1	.	CASSLGLASVSSYNEQFF	TGTGCCAGCAGCTTGGGGCTAGCGTCGGTTAGCTCCTACAATGAGCAGTTCTTC
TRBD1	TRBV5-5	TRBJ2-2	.	CASSIIVGTGITGELFF	TGTGCCAGCAGCATTATCGTTGGGACAGGTATCACCGGGGAGCTGTTTTTT
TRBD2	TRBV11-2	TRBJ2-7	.	CASSLRAGGEQYF	TGTGCCAGCAGCCTTAGGGCGGGGGGCGAGCAGTACTTC
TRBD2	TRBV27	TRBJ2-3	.	CASSLSPTSGIVTDTQYF	TGTGCCAGCAGTTTATCCCCGACTAGCGGGATCGTCACAGATACGCAGTATTTT
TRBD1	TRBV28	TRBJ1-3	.	CASSSHRGQGLNSGNTIYF	TGTGCCAGCAGTTCCCACAGGGGGCAGGGGCTAAACTCTGGAAACACCATATATTTT
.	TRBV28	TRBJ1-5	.	CASSPAQGQGQPQHF	TGTGCCAGCAGTCCGGCGCAGGGGCAAGGTCAGCCCCAGCATTTT
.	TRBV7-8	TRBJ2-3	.	CASSFNSASDTQYF	TGTGCCAGCAGCTTTAATAGCGCTTCAGATACGCAGTATTTT
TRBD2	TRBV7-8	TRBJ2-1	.	CASSRGLAGEPYNEQFF	TGTGCCAGCAGCCGGGGACTAGCGGGAGAACCCTACAATGAGCAGTTCTTC
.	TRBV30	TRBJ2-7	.	CAWSHRVEQYF	TGTGCCTGGAGCCACCGGGTCGAGCAGTACTTC
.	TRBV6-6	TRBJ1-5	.	CASGTFSNQPQHF	TGTGCCAGCGGGACATTTAGCAATCAGCCCCAGCATTTT
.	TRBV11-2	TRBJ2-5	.	CASSPNPRGIETQYF	TGTGCCAGCAGCCCCAACCCCCGGGGGATCGAGACCCAGTACTTC
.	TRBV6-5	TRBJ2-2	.	CASSPTPGELFF	TGTGCCAGCAGTCCAACTCCCGGGGAGCTGTTTTTT
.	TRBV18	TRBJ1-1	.	CASSPTSARTEAFF	TGTGCCAGCTCACCCACGTCGGCGCGGACTGAAGCTTTCTTT
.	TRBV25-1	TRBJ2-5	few	CASSELFPGHLQETQYF	TGTGCCAGCAGTGAATTATTCCCGGGACACCTACAAGAGACCCAGTACTTC
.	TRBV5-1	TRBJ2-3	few	CASQRTVTDTQYF	TGCGCCAGCCAACGGACAGTCACAGATACGCAGTATTTT
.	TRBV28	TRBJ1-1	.	CASSPPWNRPGTEAFF	TGTGCCAGCAGCCCCCCATGGAACAGGCCGGGCACTGAAGCTTTCTTT
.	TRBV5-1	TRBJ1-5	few	CASSPQGVPNQPQHF	TGCGCCAGCAGCCCACAGGGAGTCCCCAATCAGCCCCAGCATTTT
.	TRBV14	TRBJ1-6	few	CASSPRGISPLHF	TGTGCCAGCAGTCCCAGGGGAATTTCACCCCTCCACTTT
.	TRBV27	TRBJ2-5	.	CASSSTGVRRRETQYF	TGTGCCAGCAGTTCGACAGGCGTCCGCCGGCGAGAGACCCAGTACTTC
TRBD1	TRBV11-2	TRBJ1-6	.	CASSLFRDRMNSPLHF	TGTGCCAGCAGCTTATTCCGGGACAGAATGAATTCACCCCTCCACTTT
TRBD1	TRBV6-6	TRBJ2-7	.	CASSYSDRGPYEQYF	TGTGCCAGCAGTTACTCTGACAGGGGACCCTACGAGCAGTACTTC
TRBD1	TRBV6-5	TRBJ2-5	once	CASSDTGVETQYF	TGTGCCAGCAGTGATACAGGGGTGGAGACCCAGTACTTC